This TCR beta chain was sequenced during a study of CD8 T cells in ankylosing spondylitis. The sample holds many counts of this clonotype. What it binds is not known. Broader study findings: Disease-linked clones were CD8+ and relatively rare in peripheral blood. Significant enrichment of disease-linked clones was reported in matched ankylosing spondylitis synovial fluid. Ankylosing spondylitis blood seemed to carry a telltale TCR beta motif made of several highly homologous variants.

V lost 2 bases and J 6 bases, leaving 11 bases between the germline ends. The CDR3 contains 14 residues. Germline CDR1 and CDR2: SEHNR and FQNEAQ (reference sequence). Researchers built TCR beta libraries using quantitative 5'-RACE with molecular barcodes. TCRdb reprocessed the 5' RACE reads via MiXCR and lists one record per CDR3 protein. The sample shows fewer than 550,000 distinct CDR3 sequences, approximately 5% of them seen only once. The origin of this receptor is a male donor with ankylosing spondylitis. The chain is built from TRBV7-9 and TRBJ2-1; D is unresolved. Input material: blood, either unsorted or a sorted T cell fraction (not recorded which). The CDR3 coding sequence is TGTGCCAGCAGCTTACTCTGGGCCTTCAATGAGCAGTTCTTC. This encodes CASSLLWAFNEQFF. Based on the CDR3 plus reference TRBV7-9 and TRBJ2-1, the full variable domain is DTGVSQNPRHKITKRGQNVTFRCDPISEHNRLYWYRQTLGQGPEFLTYFQNEAQLEKSRLLSDRFSAERPKGSFSTLEIQRTEQGDSAMYLCASSLLWAFNEQFFGPGTRLTVL.